This T cell receptor beta chain came from a study of T-cell memory formation after mild COVID-19 (dated by TCRdb to the early 2020s). With regard to the full study: Most TCR sequence clusters were specific to one of the two donors. Longitudinal TCRalpha and TCRbeta repertoire sequencing tracked T-cell clones expanding and contracting after mild COVID-19 in a couple of donors. The cohort was made up of two young adult volunteers, one female and one male, who were previously healthy. On the study overall, not on this receptor specifically: The study covered only two mild cases, and larger cohorts including severe cases with pre-infection samples were considered necessary. SARS-CoV-2 specificity of the second-wave clones peaking on day 37 was not confirmed. Balanced CD4/CD8 phenotypes were observed for clones contracting from day 15 to 85, whereas a bias towards CD4+ was observed for a second wave of clones expanding from day 15 to 37. Contracting CD4+ clones appeared mostly in the CM and EM memory subsets, whereas CD8+ clones were enriched in EMRA. Some responding clones were detected in pre-infection memory, suggesting pre-existing cross-reactive memory T cells joined the SARS-CoV-2 response.

This clonotype was counted between two and nine times. The clone's antigen remains unknown. Per-base qualities were not stored, and no clone one base away is much larger. Ficoll-Paque density gradient centrifugation was the method used to isolate PBMCs. The junction shows trimming of 5 bases on V and 5 bases on J, and the gene matches do not reach 4 bases of it. The CDR1 and CDR2 encoded by the germline V gene are SGHVS and FNYEAQ. The CDR3 has 14 amino acids, counting the end cysteine and phenylalanine. This entry keeps only the CDR3 DNA: 42 bases, framed from base 1. The sample was run on an Illumina NovaSeq 6000. TCRalpha and TCRbeta cDNA libraries were built by 5'RACE with constant-segment primers, adding sample barcodes and unique molecular identifiers. RNA was extracted from every sample with Trizol reagent. Amplification of the libraries took two PCR steps, and the second step added a second sample barcode plus Illumina TruSeq adapters. The libraries were sequenced on an Illumina NovaSeq using 2 x 150 bp paired-end reads. Per the original workflow: The reads were demultiplexed and collapsed into UMI-guided consensus sequences using migec v1.2.7. Using mixcr v2.1.11, UMI consensuses were aligned to TRA and TRB V and J templates and then assembled into clonotypes. Clonotypes were classified as expanded or contracted when called significant by both edgeR and NoisET, with noise models trained on biological replicates. For edgeR calls, the thresholds were a false discovery rate-adjusted p below 0.01 and a log2 fold-change of 1. As an exploratory analysis of dynamics, max-normalized trajectories of the 1000 most abundant clonotypes were examined with PCA combined with hierarchical clustering. Separately sequenced CD4+ and CD8+ repertoires were used to assign a CD4 or CD8 phenotype to each responding clone. TCRdb trimmed public reads at Q25 via fastp, called clones via MiXCR and kept in-frame beta chains. CDR3 protein duplicates are merged, each entry listing the most common genes and DNA. TCRdb's processing, not the study's, gives the V and J calls here. A total of roughly 410,000 distinct CDR3 sequences appear in this sample, less than 25% of them only once. The top ten clones comprise about 10% of the sample.

The sequencing input was PBMCs or a T cell subset sorted from them (not recorded which). The chain links TRBV7-6 with TRBJ2-5; 11 bases in between match TRBD1. The source of this sequence is an adult woman who had mild COVID-19 (a few samples of this study predate the infection). The sample titles of this study are shuffled in the database, so cell type and time point are left out; the donor was told from shared clones. The sequenced DNA: TGTGCCAGCAGCGAGGACAGGGGGCAGGAGACCCAGTACTTC. Its protein product is CASSEDRGQETQYF.